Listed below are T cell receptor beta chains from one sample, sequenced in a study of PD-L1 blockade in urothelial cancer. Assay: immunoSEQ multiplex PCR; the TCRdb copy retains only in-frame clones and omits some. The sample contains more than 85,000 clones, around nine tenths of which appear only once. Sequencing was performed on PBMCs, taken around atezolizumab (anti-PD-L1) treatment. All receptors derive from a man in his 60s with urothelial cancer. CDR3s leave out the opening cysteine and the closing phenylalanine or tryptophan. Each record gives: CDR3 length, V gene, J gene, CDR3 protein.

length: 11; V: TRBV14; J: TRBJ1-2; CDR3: ASSQEPGYGYT
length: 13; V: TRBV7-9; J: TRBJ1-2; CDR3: ASSPPGTPNTGYT
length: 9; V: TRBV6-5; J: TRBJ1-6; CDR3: ASSSRDNLH
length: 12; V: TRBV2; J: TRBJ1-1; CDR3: ASSGDKGWAEAF
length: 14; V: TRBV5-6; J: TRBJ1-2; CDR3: ASSFPRGFSSGGYT
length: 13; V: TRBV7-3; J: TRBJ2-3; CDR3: ASSYSGGATDTQY
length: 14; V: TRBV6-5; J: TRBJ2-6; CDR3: ASSYSEGSGANVLT
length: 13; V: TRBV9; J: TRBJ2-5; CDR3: ASSASGMYQETQY
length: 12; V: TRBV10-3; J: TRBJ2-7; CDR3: AISERGIGYEQY
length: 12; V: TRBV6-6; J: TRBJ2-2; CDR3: ACRTSGRTGELF
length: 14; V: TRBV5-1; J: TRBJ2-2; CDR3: ASSFSPSGNTGELF
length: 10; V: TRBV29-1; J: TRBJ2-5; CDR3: SVEEQQETQY
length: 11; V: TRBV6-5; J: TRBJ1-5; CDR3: ASSYGWNQPQH
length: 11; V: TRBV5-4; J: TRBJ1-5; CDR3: ASSLGQDQPQH
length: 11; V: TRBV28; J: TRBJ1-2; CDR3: ASKSRGREGYT